The 14 T cell receptor beta chains listed next were all sequenced from one sample in a study of beta chain features in type 1 diabetes. Study-wide points: Moderate but significant shortening of TCRB CDR3s was recorded in all four CD4+ subsets from Type 1 diabetes patients.

Their recognized antigens are unknown. Of the isolated RNA, all was reverse transcribed, and so the sequenced material was expressed TCRB transcripts. Method: immunoSEQ multiplex PCR; TCRdb's copy keeps in-frame clones and lacks some. Of about 140,000 clones listed, approximately 13% are singletons. Sample: central memory CD4+ T cells from blood. Receptor source: a man younger than 35 with type 1 diabetes.

There are a few counts of this clone. J is TRBJ1-5 and V is TRBV20-1, with 9 bases that match TRBD1. Per the germline V gene, CDR1 is DFQATT and CDR2 is SNEGSKA (reference sequence). CDR3 length: 11 residues. CDR3 residues: CRDRGFQPQHF. The CDR3 DNA sequence: TGCAGAGACAGGGGGTTTCAGCCCCAGCATTTT.

The chain carries TRBV2 and TRBJ2-7; D is possibly TRBD1 (5 bases). Germline lookup yields CDR1 SNHLY and CDR2 FYNNEI. The V and J ends lost 8 bases and 5 bases respectively, with 19 bases between them. CDR3 length equals 14 residues. The CDR3 reads CASGQQAIFDEQYF. As DNA, the CDR3 is TGTGCCAGCGGGCAACAGGCAATTTTCGACGAGCAGTACTTC.

This clone has only a few counts. The chain is built from TRBV30 and TRBJ1-4; TRBD1 agrees at 9 bases. This CDR3 contains 16 residues. J lost 8 bases, V lost 2 bases, and 12 bases had no gene match. CDR1 and CDR2 (germline): GTSNPN, SVGIG (reference sequence). As DNA, the CDR3 is TGTGCCTGGAGTAGCTCGAGGGACAGGGTTGTCGAAAAACTGTTTTTT. Translated: CAWSSSRDRVVEKLFF.

The chain employs TRBV27 and TRBJ2-5, with 7 bases matching TRBD1. Germline V gives CDR1 MNHEY, CDR2 SMNVEV (reference sequence). This CDR3 is built from 15 residues. V lost 1 base and J lost 5; bases outside the gene matches: 7. The CDR3 sequence is CASSLFGQVGETQYF. The CDR3 DNA reads as TGTGCCAGCAGTTTATTCGGACAGGTGGGGGAGACCCAGTACTTC.

This clone has more than one count but fewer than ten. The CDR3 DNA reads as TGCGCCAGCAGTGATCGGGGAGACTATACGGGTGAGCAGTTCTTC. This encodes CASSDRGDYTGEQFF. The genes are TRBV10-1 and TRBJ2-1, with D possibly TRBD2 on 5 matching bases. The V end lost 3 bases, the J end lost 9 bases, and 18 bases lay between the germline ends. Per the germline V gene, CDR1 is WNHNN and CDR2 is SYGVQD (reference sequence). This CDR3 region has 15 residues.

This clone has just a few counts. The V gene is TRBV2, the J gene TRBJ2-7, with D uncertain. The V gene's germline CDR1 is SNHLY and CDR2 FYNNEI. V lost 1 base and J 7 bases, leaving 11 bases between the germline ends. This CDR3 contains 13 residues. The CDR3 region has the DNA TGTGCCAGCAGTGAAGAGAACAGCCGAGAGCAGTACTTC. This translates into CASSEENSREQYF.

The J gene is TRBJ1-3, the V gene TRBV9, with 7 bases lining up with TRBD1. The CDR3 is 17 amino acids. V gave up 0 bases and J gave up 7 bases; unmatched junction bases: 13. Germline loops: CDR1 SGDLS, CDR2 YYNGEE. The CDR3 nucleotides are TGTGCCAGCAGCGTAGCCTCTCCCGGACAGGTCCTGAACACCATATATTTT. Residues: CASSVASPGQVLNTIYF.

This clone was detected only a few times. This chain connects TRBV7-2 to TRBJ1-2, with D uncertain. The CDR3 is 17 residues long. The V gene's germline CDR1 is SGHTA and CDR2 FQGNSA. V dropped 1 base and J dropped 2 bases, with 17 bases sitting between them. The CDR3 DNA reads TGTGCCAGCAGCTTAGGTGGCAGCGGCTCGTTAAACTATGGCTACACCTTC. Protein sequence: CASSLGGSGSLNYGYTF.

This clone came up a few times. The V and J genes are TRBV4-1 and TRBJ2-1, with D unresolved. V gave up 0 bases and J gave up 6 bases, with 18 bases separating them. The germline CDR1 and CDR2 sequences are MGHRA and YSYEKL. The CDR3 sequence is 17 residues long. CDR3 region: CASSQDKWAGVANEQFF. The CDR3 coding sequence is TGCGCCAGCAGCCAAGATAAGTGGGCAGGAGTGGCCAATGAGCAGTTCTTC.

This clone was counted only a few times. The V gene is TRBV4-2, the J gene TRBJ1-1, with 9 bases fitting TRBD1. Looked up from germline, CDR1 is LGHNA and CDR2 is YNFKEQ. The CDR3 length is 19 residues. The V segment lost 0 bases and the J segment 1 base; nucleotides outside the gene matches: 12. CDR3 amino acids: CASSQDPGGTGTENTEAFF. CDR3 coding DNA: TGTGCCAGCAGCCAAGATCCAGGCGGGACAGGGACGGAGAACACTGAAGCTTTCTTT.

The table lists this clone with a few counts. The chain has TRBV6-1 and TRBJ2-3; no clear D. The CDR3 is 14 residues long. The germline V gene encodes CDR1 MNHNS and CDR2 SASEGT. V lost 4 bases to trimming and J lost 0 bases, with 8 bases between them. In DNA, the CDR3 is TGTGCCAGCAGTGTGGAACTTAGCACAGATACGCAGTATTTT. The encoded protein is CASSVELSTDTQYF.

This clone came up a few times. This chain links TRBV30 with TRBJ1-2; D possibly corresponds to TRBD1 (5 bases). Trimming pared 4 bases from V and 3 bases from J, leaving 21 bases between. Per the germline V gene, CDR1 is GTSNPN and CDR2 is SVGIG (reference sequence). The CDR3 extends over 16 amino acids. The CDR3 DNA follows: TGTGCCTGGATAATGGGGGACCGAAGCGAGGACTATGGCTACACCTTC. It translates to CAWIMGDRSEDYGYTF.

This clone occurred many times. This sequence joins TRBV6-6 and TRBJ2-1; D perhaps matches TRBD1 (5 bases). The CDR3 runs to 13 residues. Germline CDR1 is MNHNY and CDR2 is SVGAGI (reference sequence). Trimming took off 5 bases at V and 3 bases at J, with 8 bases between the two ends. The CDR3 DNA follows: TGTGCCAGCAGTCTGACAGACTACAATGAGCAGTTCTTC. Translated, it gives CASSLTDYNEQFF.

The chain joins TRBV19 to TRBJ2-5; no reliable D call. This CDR3 is 13 amino acids long. Germline CDR1 and CDR2: LNHDA and SQIVND (reference sequence). V lost 1 base, J lost 2 bases, and 5 bases lay in between. The CDR3 nucleotides read TGTGCCAGTAGTATAGGGTCACAAGAGACCCAGTACTTC. Its protein is CASSIGSQETQYF.